This T cell receptor beta chain was recovered during a study of blood T cell repertoires in COVID-19. Study-wide background: There were acute and convalescent COVID-19 samples, and they came from the United States, Italy and Spain. In each case, the material was cDNA or gDNA derived from T cells, B-cell-depleted T cells, or PBMCs.

The germline gives CDR1 KGHSH, CDR2 LQKENI. The CDR3 loop spans 13 amino acids. The V and J ends lost 3 bases and 11 bases respectively, with 13 bases between them. In the original workflow: It was from reference gene primer amplification that nucleated cell counts were estimated. TCRdb keeps only in-frame clones here, not all; method: immunoSEQ multiplex PCR. V, J and clone size were drawn from that table, and D and trimming were deduced from the DNA. The sample includes some 80,000 clones, about 70% of them seen just once. The origin of this receptor is an elderly woman with active or convalescent COVID-19. Specimen: peripheral blood. V gene TRBV18 combines with J gene TRBJ2-2; tentative D call: TRBD2 (6 bases). CDR3 DNA sequence: TGTGCCAGCTCACCGACGGGGGTTGGAGAGCTGTTTTTT. It translates to CASSPTGVGELFF.